The 9 T cell receptor beta chains below come from one sample, sequenced in a study of T cell responses to AZD1222 COVID-19 vaccine. Repertoires were generated with immunoSEQ multiplex PCR, while TCRdb's copy carries only in-frame clones and drops some. This sample has about 140,000 clones, with approximately 83% found just once. The starting material was peripheral blood, obtained on day 0 of AZD1222 vaccination. Receptors originate from an adult in good health.

The J gene is TRBJ1-3, the V gene TRBV30; TRBD1 is a possible D gene (6 bases). Germline V lookup: CDR1 GTSNPN, CDR2 SVGIG (reference sequence). V shed 7 bases and J shed 4 bases, with 14 bases lying between them. The CDR3 consists of 13 residues. In nucleotides, the CDR3 is TGTGCCTCCTTGCAGGGGTTCGGAAACACCATATATTTT. This encodes CASLQGFGNTIYF. The full variable domain, its missing parts supplied by reference TRBV30 and TRBJ1-3, is SQTIHQWPATLVQPVGSPLSLECTVEGTSNPNLYWYRQAAGRGLQLLFYSVGIGQISSEVPQNLSASRPQDRQFILSSKKLLLSDSGFYLCASLQGFGNTIYFGEGSWLTVV.

J is TRBJ2-1 and V is TRBV5-1; 9 nucleotides align to TRBD1. The V gene end was trimmed by 4 bases and the J gene end by 12 bases; junction bases not matched to a gene: 20. There are 17 residues in the CDR3. Germline V lookup: CDR1 SGHRS, CDR2 YFSETQ. This CDR3 reads CASSPSSPGQGNLWQFF. The CDR3 DNA is TGCGCCAGCAGCCCTTCCTCTCCGGGACAGGGTAATCTTTGGCAGTTCTTC. The whole variable domain, remainder taken from reference TRBV5-1 and TRBJ2-1, is KAGVTQTPRYLIKTRGQQVTLSCSPISGHRSVSWYQQTPGQGLQFLFEYFSETQRNKGNFPGRFSGRQFSNSRSEMNVSTLELGDSALYLCASSPSSPGQGNLWQFFGPGTRLTVL.

This CDR3 is CATSREVQGSYSNQPQHF. The CDR3 coding sequence is TGTGCCACCAGCAGAGAGGTACAGGGCTCCTATAGCAATCAGCCCCAGCATTTT. The V gene is TRBV15, the J gene TRBJ1-5; D might be TRBD1 (6 bases). The CDR3 runs 18 residues. V was pared by 0 bases and J by 0 bases, with 15 bases between. Germline-derived CDR1 and CDR2 are LNHNV and YYDKDF (reference sequence).

This chain connects TRBV18 to TRBJ1-5, with D tentatively TRBD1 (5 bases). CDR3 length: 16 amino acids. Germline CDR1 reads KGHSH; CDR2 reads LQKENI. With 6 bases removed from V and 2 bases from J, the gap between germline ends came to 17 bases. CDR3 in DNA: TGTGCCAGCTCCCCTGAGGGGATTCTCGGCAATCAGCCCCAGCATTTT. Amino acids: CASSPEGILGNQPQHF.

The V and J genes are TRBV2 and TRBJ2-2; D may be TRBD1 or TRBD2 (7 bases each). The CDR3 totals 15 residues. Germline CDR1 SNHLY, CDR2 FYNNEI. Trimming took off 6 bases at V and 6 bases at J, with 17 bases between the two ends. CDR3 coding DNA: TGTGCCAGCAGAGCGGGACAGTGGGGCTCCGGGGAGCTGTTTTTT. This sequence encodes CASRAGQWGSGELFF. The full variable domain, rest sourced from reference TRBV2 and TRBJ2-2, is EPEVTQTPSHQVTQMGQEVILRCVPISNHLYFYWYRQILGQKVEFLVSFYNNEISEKSEIFDDQFSVERPDGSNFTLKIRSTKLEDSAMYFCASRAGQWGSGELFFGEGSRLTVL.

This sequence joins TRBV9 and TRBJ2-2; no reliable D call. The CDR3 sequence is 12 residues long. Per the germline V gene, CDR1 is SGDLS and CDR2 is YYNGEE. Trimming cost V 6 bases and J 3 bases, with 6 bases left between them. The DNA of the CDR3 is TGTGCCAGCACACAATACACCGGGGAGCTGTTTTTT. Its protein is CASTQYTGELFF.

The rearrangement joins TRBV2 to TRBJ2-2; 10 bases map to TRBD2. This CDR3 spans 16 amino acids. Germline V gene sequence: CDR1 SNHLY, CDR2 FYNNEI. Germline trimming cut 4 bases from V and 4 bases from J; bases unmatched to any gene: 6. The CDR3 DNA follows: TGTGCCAGCAGTGGTTTAGCGGGAGGAAGCACCGGGGAGCTGTTTTTT. This translates into CASSGLAGGSTGELFF.

This clone showed up just once. V and J are TRBV5-1 and TRBJ1-2; weak D call: TRBD1 (5 bases). CDR3 length equals 14 residues. Germline CDR1 is SGHRS and CDR2 is YFSETQ. With 4 bases removed from V and 3 bases from J, the gap between germline ends came to 13 bases. CDR3 sequence: CASSREGNDYGYTF. The DNA for the CDR3 is TGCGCCAGCAGCCGGGAGGGGAACGACTATGGCTACACCTTC.

The chain combines TRBV28 with TRBJ1-2; 8 bases line up with TRBD1. V lost 3 bases to trimming and J lost 4 bases; unmatched junction nucleotides: 7. This CDR3 region has 15 residues. Germline V gene data show CDR1 as MDHEN and CDR2 as SYDVKM. This chain's CDR3 is CASSFHTGGGYGYTF. CDR3 DNA sequence: TGTGCCAGCAGTTTCCATACAGGGGGAGGCTATGGCTACACCTTC.